The 10 T cell receptor beta chains reported below all come from one sample, sequenced in a study of cytomegalovirus exposure and HLA in healthy donors. The primer mix had 60 Vbeta and 13 Jbeta primers. Some clones are missing from TCRdb's copy, which holds only in-frame ones; the method was immunoSEQ multiplex PCR. The sample includes some 200,000 clones, approximately 78% of them seen just once. Sequencing was carried out using PBMCs. These receptors all come from a woman aged 45-65 years in good health and CMV-seropositive.

V usage is TRBV4-3 and J usage is TRBJ2-3; 9 bases align to TRBD2. Germline V lookup: CDR1 LGHNA, CDR2 YSLEER. The CDR3 has 17 residues. The V segment lost 1 base and the J segment 5 bases; nucleotides outside the gene matches: 10. CDR3 in amino acids: CASSQGGAGGLGDTQYF. Written as DNA, the CDR3 is TGCGCCAGCAGCCAAGGTGGGGCGGGGGGGCTGGGAGATACGCAGTATTTT.

The chain joins TRBV6-1 to TRBJ1-1, with 10 nucleotides matching TRBD1. The CDR3 covers 17 residues. V gave up 3 bases and J gave up 2 bases; unmatched junction bases: 9. CDR1 MNHNS and CDR2 SASEGT come from the germline V gene. The CDR3 spells CASSDYGTGAGNTEAFF. CDR3 sequence (DNA): TGTGCCAGCAGTGATTATGGGACAGGGGCCGGAAACACTGAAGCTTTCTTT.

The chain joins TRBV7-2 to TRBJ2-3; TRBD2 matches 9 bases. Germline CDR1 SGHTA, CDR2 FQGNSA. There are 16 residues in the CDR3. The ends lost 4 bases at V and 5 bases at J; junction bases unmatched: 10. The CDR3 DNA is TGTGCCAGCAGCTCCCTGTGGGTTAGCGGGGGAGATACGCAGTATTTT. This codes for CASSSLWVSGGDTQYF.

The chain couples TRBV6-6 to TRBJ1-2; 7 bases fit TRBD1. CDR1 and CDR2 from the germline V gene are MNHNY and SVGAGI (reference sequence). V lost 4 bases to trimming and J lost 5 bases; unmatched junction nucleotides: 7. The CDR3 loop spans 14 amino acids. The DNA of the CDR3 is TGTGCCAGCAGTTCCGGACAGGTGGGGTATGGCTACACCTTC. Translation: CASSSGQVGYGYTF.

This chain links TRBV28 with TRBJ1-3, with D perhaps matching TRBD1 (5 bases). Trimming stripped 5 bases from V and 5 bases from J, with 13 bases between. Germline assignment: CDR1 MDHEN and CDR2 SYDVKM. The CDR3 has 14 residues. CDR3: CASSHGGGRNTIYF. The CDR3, as DNA: TGTGCCAGCAGTCATGGGGGGGGAAGAAACACCATATATTTT.

The V gene is TRBV7-2, the J gene TRBJ2-5; 8 bases map to TRBD1. The ends lost 8 bases at V and 5 bases at J; junction bases unmatched: 7. The CDR3 totals 13 residues. Germline V gives CDR1 SGHTA, CDR2 FQGNSA. CDR3: CASGSGGVETQYF. CDR3 DNA sequence: TGTGCCAGCGGATCAGGGGGCGTGGAGACCCAGTACTTC.

To note about this clone: One end of the junction is discordant with germline, which a read error may explain. The chain recombines TRBV7-9 with TRBJ1-2, with 10 bases aligning to TRBD1. CDR1 SEHNR and CDR2 FQNEAQ come from the germline V gene (reference sequence). This CDR3 is built from 13 residues. CDR3 amino acids: CSSSLDRGPGYTF. The DNA of the CDR3 is TGTTCCAGCAGCCTTGACAGGGGGCCTGGCTACACCTTC.

This clone was counted once. The genes are TRBV5-1 and TRBJ1-3; TRBD1 matches 8 bases. Germline V gene data show CDR1 as SGHRS and CDR2 as YFSETQ. V was pared by 4 bases and J by 2 bases, with 5 bases of the junction left unmatched. The CDR3 is 15 residues long. In nucleotides, the CDR3 is TGCGCCAGCAGCAGGACAGGGTCGGCTGGAAACACCATATATTTT. Translating it yields CASSRTGSAGNTIYF. The whole variable domain, remainder taken from reference TRBV5-1 and TRBJ1-3, is KAGVTQTPRYLIKTRGQQVTLSCSPISGHRSVSWYQQTPGQGLQFLFEYFSETQRNKGNFPGRFSGRQFSNSRSEMNVSTLELGDSALYLCASSRTGSAGNTIYFGEGSWLTVV.

This chain connects TRBV7-2 to TRBJ1-5, with TRBD1 matching over 10 bases. Germline trimming cut 5 bases from V and 5 bases from J; bases unmatched to any gene: 6. Germline CDR1 reads SGHTA; CDR2 reads FQGNSA. The CDR3 extends over 15 amino acids. Here the CDR3 DNA reads TGTGCCAGCAGCGCGTCGACAGGGGGCTATCAGCCCCAGCATTTT. This translates into CASSASTGGYQPQHF.

Remarks on this clone: A read error may account for a junction end that differs from germline. This chain uses TRBV27 with TRBJ1-3; 7 nucleotides line up with TRBD1. The length of the CDR3 is 16 residues. Germline V gene sequence: CDR1 MNHEY, CDR2 SMNVEV (reference sequence). This CDR3 is CASSLSQTGTGNTTYF. The CDR3, as DNA: TGTGCCAGCAGTTTATCCCAGACAGGGACTGGAAACACCACATATTTT.